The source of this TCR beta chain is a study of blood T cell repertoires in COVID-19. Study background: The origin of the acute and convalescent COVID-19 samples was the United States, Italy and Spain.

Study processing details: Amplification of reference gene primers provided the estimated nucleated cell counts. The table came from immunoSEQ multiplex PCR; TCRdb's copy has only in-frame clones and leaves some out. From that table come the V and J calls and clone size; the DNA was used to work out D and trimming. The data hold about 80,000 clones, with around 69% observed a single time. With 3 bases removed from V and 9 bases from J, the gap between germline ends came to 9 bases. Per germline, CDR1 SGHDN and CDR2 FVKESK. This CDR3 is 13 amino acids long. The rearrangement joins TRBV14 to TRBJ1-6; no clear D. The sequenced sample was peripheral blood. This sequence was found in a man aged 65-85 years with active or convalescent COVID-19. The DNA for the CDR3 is TGTGCCAGCAGCCACGTCAGCGGTTCACCCCTCCACTTT. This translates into CASSHVSGSPLHF.